The rows below give T cell receptor beta chains drawn from one sample of a study of blood T cell repertoires in COVID-19. Method: immunoSEQ multiplex PCR; TCRdb's copy keeps in-frame clones and lacks some. Among tens of thousands of clones listed, roughly 85% were seen once. The material sequenced was peripheral blood. Every receptor here comes from a human donor in a cohort sampled during active COVID-19. Both conserved end residues are trimmed from each CDR3.

>TRBJ1-2|TRBV18
ASSPPVGQGSHANYGYT
>TRBJ1-1|TRBV6-5
ASRPGQGLNTEAF
>TRBJ1-1|TRBV25-1
ASSDGSQTNTEAF
>TRBJ1-1|TRBV6-5
ASRTDRGTEAF
>TRBJ2-1|TRBV5-1
ASSLVAGSYNEQF
>TRBJ2-3|TRBV19
ASRNVRGEGTDTQY
>TRBJ2-3|TRBV19
ASSPGQPTDTQY
>TRBJ1-5|TRBV30
AWSVGSGVSNQPQH
>TRBJ1-2|TRBV7-2
ASSSGVPGVYGYT
>TRBJ2-1|TRBV10-3
AIRTSGGGNEQF
>TRBJ2-2|TRBV5-1
ASSSHPTGELF
>TRBJ2-2|TRBV30
AWELGGPNTGELF
>TRBJ2-6|TRBV6-1
ASSEGTGFWSGANVLT
>TRBJ1-5|TRBV2
ASSEFAGPVGQPQH
>TRBJ2-1|TRBV19
ASSPLAGGPGEQF
>TRBJ1-1|TRBV19
ASSLTGTGGRNTEAF
>TRBJ1-1|TRBV5-1
ASSSTGVTEAF
>TRBJ2-3|TRBV19
ASSFRGRGTDTQY
>TRBJ1-2|TRBV30
AWSSQGTGYT
>TRBJ2-5|TRBV7-9
ASSPTTSGRPETQY
>TRBJ1-2|TRBV30
AWSVSNRGGYT
>TRBJ2-1|TRBV30
AWSVTSGSYNEQF
>TRBJ1-2|TRBV12-3/TRBV12-4
ASSFRGNYGYT
>TRBJ1-1|TRBV19
ASIRRGLLGENTEAF
>TRBJ2-1|TRBV5-4
ASSPGLSYNEQF